This record covers a single T cell receptor (beta chain). These data originate in a study of blood T cell repertoires in COVID-19. From germline, CDR1 is MNHEY and CDR2 SVGEGT. CDR3 size: 14 residues. Trimming took off 0 bases at V and 7 bases at J, with 12 bases between the two ends. Assay: immunoSEQ multiplex PCR; the TCRdb copy retains only in-frame clones and omits some. The table includes some 170,000 clones, 82% detected once. The specimen sequenced was peripheral blood. The source of this sequence is a woman between 70 and 85 years old with acute or convalescent COVID-19. The genes are TRBV6-2 or TRBV6-3 and TRBJ2-5; tentative D call: TRBD2 (7 bases). The CDR3 bases are TGTGCCAGCAGTTACTCGGGGAGGGGGGGGACCCAGTACTTC. Translation gives CASSYSGRGGTQYF.